The clone carrying this T cell receptor beta chain has at least ten counts. The target antigen is unknown. The data originate from a study of spatial heterogeneity in lung cancer. Trimming stripped 5 bases from V and 5 bases from J, with 18 bases between. The CDR3 totals 15 residues. CDR1 and CDR2 from the germline V gene are MGHRA and YSYEKL. Carried by each TCR cDNA molecule was a unique molecular identifier. Each CDR3 protein gets one entry after TCRdb re-called the 5' RACE reads with MiXCR. The sample lists 100,000 or so distinct CDR3 sequences; under 4.5% were seen once. General study results and limits: Counts of expanded intratumoral alpha and beta TCRs tracked tumor mutation counts.

Time point here: sample taken at primary tumor resection. The donors, 72 patients with untreated early-stage non-small cell lung cancer, provided the samples. Whole RNA, which was extracted from tumor, nontumor lung tissue or frozen PBMC, was sequenced without any cell sorting. The sample in question was lung tumor tissue, obtained at surgery. The sequence was collected from a male donor with early-stage non-small cell lung cancer. The chain links TRBV4-1 to TRBJ2-5; D is uncertain. CDR3 sequence reads: CASSSSSTNLETQYF. DNA for the CDR3: TGCGCCAGCAGCAGTTCGTCGACGAATCTTGAGACCCAGTACTTC.